This T cell receptor (beta chain) was recorded in a study of blood T cell repertoires in COVID-19. Study as a whole: The cDNA or gDNA used as material had been derived from T cells, B-cell-depleted T cells, or PBMCs.

Germline V gives CDR1 LGHDT, CDR2 YNNKEL (reference sequence). The CDR3 totals 15 residues. V dropped 7 bases and J dropped 1 base, with 16 bases sitting between them. Original processing notes: From reference gene primer amplification, estimates of nucleated cell counts were derived. Profiled with immunoSEQ multiplex PCR; TCRdb holds only in-frame clones, not every one. V and J calls and clone size are those listed in that table; D and trimming were worked out from the DNA. The sample lists about 250,000 clones, 70% to 90% seen once, with about 4% in the top ten. Specimen: peripheral blood. The chain carries TRBV3-1 (or the pseudogene TRBV3-2) and TRBJ2-5, with D perhaps matching TRBD1 (6 bases). The receptor's source is a man aged 50-60 years with acute or convalescent COVID-19. In DNA, the CDR3 is TGTGCCAGCACCACATTAGGACAGTCCCAAGAGACCCAGTACTTC. Translated, it gives CASTTLGQSQETQYF.